One and the same sample provided the 5 T cell receptor beta chains below, sequenced in a study of siplizumab effects on memory and regulatory T cells. Here immunoSEQ multiplex PCR was the method, and the copy in TCRdb shows in-frame clones only, minus some. There are more than 85,000 clones in the sample; approximately 90% occur only once, and 0.85% to 1.2% lies in the top ten. Specimen: CD4+ T cells sorted from blood. Source of these receptors: a human donor in good health.

This chain connects TRBV10-3 to TRBJ1-2; the D is unclear. Looked up from germline, CDR1 is ENHRY and CDR2 is SYGVKD. The V and J ends lost 11 bases and 1 base respectively, with 23 bases between them. This CDR3 spans 16 amino acids. The CDR3 DNA follows: TGTGCCGCCACCAACCACCTGGAAACTTATAACTATGGCTACACCTTC. Encoded protein: CAATNHLETYNYGYTF.

This sequence joins TRBV5-1 and TRBJ2-1, with 10 bases aligning to TRBD1. CDR3 length equals 13 residues. CDR1 and CDR2 (germline): SGHRS, YFSETQ. The V segment lost 4 bases and the J segment 11 bases; nucleotides outside the gene matches: 6. The CDR3 reads CASSPRTGGKQFF. As DNA, the CDR3 is TGCGCCAGCAGCCCACGGACAGGGGGAAAGCAGTTCTTC.

The chain carries TRBV7-8 and TRBJ2-3, with 9 bases aligning to TRBD1. The V gene's germline CDR1 is SGHVS and CDR2 FQNEAQ. V lost 2 bases and J lost 1; bases outside the gene matches: 1. The CDR3 spans 15 residues. The CDR3: CASSLRDRGTDTQYF. For the CDR3, the DNA is TGTGCCAGCAGCTTAAGGGACAGGGGCACAGATACGCAGTATTTT.

The chain joins TRBV10-2 to TRBJ2-2, with D possibly matching TRBD1 (6 bases). Germline CDR1 WSHSY, CDR2 SAAADI. V was clipped by 9 bases and J by 2 bases, with 10 bases between them. CDR3 length: 13 residues. The CDR3 nucleotides read TGCGCCAGACGGGACACTAACACCGGGGAGCTGTTTTTT. This encodes CARRDTNTGELFF.

This rearrangement joins TRBV7-3 to TRBJ1-5; D perhaps matches TRBD1 (5 bases). There are 13 residues in the CDR3. Germline CDR1 is SGHTA and CDR2 is FQGTGA. V lost 2 bases and J lost 7, with 9 bases in between. The CDR3 DNA is TGTGCCAGCAGCTTATCAGGGAAACAGCCCCAGCATTTT. It encodes CASSLSGKQPQHF. Together with reference TRBV7-3 and TRBJ1-5, the CDR3 gives the full variable domain: GAGVSQTPSNKVTEKGKYVELRCDPISGHTALYWYRQSLGQGPEFLIYFQGTGAADDSGLPNDRFFAVRPEGSVSTLKIQRTERGDSAVYLCASSLSGKQPQHFGDGTRLSIL.